The 25 T cell receptor beta chains reported below all come from one sample, sequenced in a study of identical twins (dated by TCRdb to the mid-2010s). The library relied on 5' RACE. Sequenced on an Illumina HiSeq 2000. TCRdb reprocessed the public reads (quality trimming at Q25 with fastp, clone calling with MiXCR) and kept in-frame beta chains. Entries that share a CDR3 protein sequence are merged under the most common genes and DNA. The sample table lists approximately 600,000 distinct CDR3 sequences, 7.1% of them with a count of one. The top ten hold roughly 1.6% of the sample. This sample also appeared in a second study, on yellow fever vaccine responses in identical twins.

Material: PBMCs. All receptors derive from a woman between 18 and 29 years old in good health.

The chain employs TRBV6-1 and TRBJ2-1, with 15 nucleotides matching TRBD2. Germline CDR1 reads MNHNS; CDR2 reads SASEGT. This CDR3 has 18 residues. The V segment lost 8 bases and the J segment 6 bases; nucleotides outside the gene matches: 14. The CDR3 protein is CASAGAGGLAGGPNEQFF. The CDR3 DNA reads as TGTGCCAGCGCGGGGGCAGGGGGACTAGCGGGAGGCCCCAATGAGCAGTTCTTC.

This rearrangement joins TRBV29-1 to TRBJ2-1; TRBD1 matches 8 bases. Germline CDR1 and CDR2: SQVTM and ANQGSEA. The CDR3 extends over 14 amino acids. Germline trimming cut 8 bases from V and 5 bases from J; bases unmatched to any gene: 11. The CDR3 protein is CSLRGDRLDNEQFF. As DNA, the CDR3 is TGCAGCTTACGCGGGGACAGGTTAGACAATGAGCAGTTCTTC.

This clonotype was detected a few times. The chain is built from TRBV7-9 and TRBJ2-3; no clear D. The CDR3 runs 16 residues. V lost 4 bases to trimming and J lost 0 bases, with 14 bases between them. Per the germline V gene, CDR1 is SEHNR and CDR2 is FQNEAQ (reference sequence). CDR3 region: CASSSPPATSTDTQYF. Here the CDR3 DNA reads TGTGCCAGCAGCTCGCCCCCAGCGACTAGCACAGATACGCAGTATTTT.

This clonotype has a handful of counts. The rearrangement links TRBV9 to TRBJ2-1; no firm D call. The CDR3 spans 15 residues. Per the germline V gene, CDR1 is SGDLS and CDR2 is YYNGEE. Trimming left V 1 base short and J 0 bases short, with 8 bases between. Here the CDR3 DNA reads TGTGCCAGCAGCGTATTGGCGAACTCCTACAATGAGCAGTTCTTC. It codes for CASSVLANSYNEQFF.

V gene TRBV18 combines with J gene TRBJ2-2; possibly TRBD1 for D (6 bases). The CDR3 loop spans 15 amino acids. Germline CDR1 KGHSH, CDR2 LQKENI. V was clipped by 2 bases and J by 3 bases, with 10 bases between them. The CDR3 is CASSPKGDDTGELFF. The CDR3 region has the DNA TGTGCCAGCTCACCAAAGGGGGACGACACCGGGGAGCTGTTTTTT.

This clonotype has more than one count but fewer than ten. This chain links TRBV2 with TRBJ1-1, with D tentatively TRBD1 (5 bases). The CDR3 extends over 15 amino acids. Trimming took off 2 bases at V and 0 bases at J, with 10 bases between the two ends. CDR1 and CDR2 from the germline V gene are SNHLY and FYNNEI. CDR3 in amino acids: CASSEIGGMNTEAFF. CDR3 DNA sequence: TGTGCCAGCAGTGAAATCGGGGGGATGAACACTGAAGCTTTCTTT.

V and J are TRBV28 and TRBJ2-5; TRBD1 agrees at 8 bases. The J segment lost 5 bases and the V segment lost 4 bases, leaving 3 bases of the junction unmatched. The CDR3 is 13 amino acids. Germline V gene data show CDR1 as MDHEN and CDR2 as SYDVKM. The CDR3 loop is CASSYQGAETQYF. The DNA of the CDR3 is TGTGCCAGCAGTTACCAGGGGGCGGAGACCCAGTACTTC.

This CDR3 is CASRPTQGEDTQYF. In nucleotides, the CDR3 is TGTGCCAGCAGACCAACACAGGGGGAAGATACGCAGTATTTT. This rearrangement joins TRBV12-3 or TRBV12-4 to TRBJ2-3; 8 bases are a match to TRBD1. This CDR3 spans 14 amino acids. The J segment lost 5 bases and the V segment lost 6 bases, leaving 7 bases of the junction unmatched.

DNA of the CDR3: TGTGCCAGCAGCTTTCCCCGGGGACTAGCGGGAGGTGGACGTACAGATACGCAGTATTTT. Its protein is CASSFPRGLAGGGRTDTQYF. V gene TRBV7-8 combines with J gene TRBJ2-3; 15 nucleotides match TRBD2. Germline V lookup: CDR1 SGHVS, CDR2 FQNEAQ. V was pared by 3 bases and J by 3 bases, with 13 bases of the junction left unmatched. The CDR3 is 20 amino acids.

J is TRBJ2-1 and V is TRBV7-3; 9 positions agree with TRBD1. V was pared by 5 bases and J by 4 bases, with 9 bases of the junction left unmatched. The CDR3 totals 16 residues. Germline CDR1 and CDR2: SGHTA and FQGTGA. CDR3 in amino acids: CASSKRTGEKYNEQFF. CDR3 DNA: TGTGCCAGCAGCAAACGGACAGGGGAAAAATACAATGAGCAGTTCTTC.

This clonotype was observed at least ten times. This chain uses TRBV24-1 with TRBJ2-3; a possible D gene is TRBD2 (5 bases). Germline CDR1 and CDR2: KGHDR and SFDVKD. Deletions cut 6 bases from V and 1 base from J, with 7 bases between. The CDR3 spans 13 residues. The CDR3 DNA follows: TGTGCCACCAGTCTCGGGGGCACAGATACGCAGTATTTT. As protein: CATSLGGTDTQYF.

This clonotype was recorded a few times. The chain has TRBV6-2 or TRBV6-3 and TRBJ1-5, with 9 bases that match TRBD1. V shed 5 bases, J shed 2 bases, and the junction held 4 bases outside the gene matches. Germline-derived CDR1 and CDR2 are MNHEY and SVGEGT. The CDR3 has 15 amino acids. The CDR3 DNA reads as TGTGCCAGCAGTACGAGGACAGGGGGCAATCAGCCCCAGCATTTT. It translates to CASSTRTGGNQPQHF.

This clonotype has more than one count but fewer than ten. This chain uses TRBV28 with TRBJ2-7; perhaps TRBD1 as D (6 bases). This CDR3 has 14 residues. Trimming shortened V by 7 bases and J by 1 base, and 14 bases separated the two germline ends. CDR1 MDHEN and CDR2 SYDVKM come from the germline V gene. CDR3 loop: CASTLDSLSYEQYF. The CDR3, as DNA: TGTGCCAGCACTCTGGACAGCTTATCCTACGAGCAGTACTTC.

The chain combines TRBV2 with TRBJ2-1, with TRBD2 identical over 10 bases. This CDR3 has 15 amino acids. The junction had 4 bases not matched to a gene; V was cut back by 4 bases and J by 4 bases. The germline V gene encodes CDR1 SNHLY and CDR2 FYNNEI. Written as DNA, the CDR3 is TGTGCCAGCAGTGTGACTAGCGGGTTATACAATGAGCAGTTCTTC. This translates into CASSVTSGLYNEQFF.

V is TRBV5-1 and J is TRBJ2-7, with 8 bases that match TRBD2. The V and J ends lost 0 bases and 3 bases, in that order; junction bases with no gene match: 8. The CDR3 extends over 16 amino acids. Germline lookup yields CDR1 SGHRS and CDR2 YFSETQ. The CDR3 region is CASSLGGGRAVYEQYF. The CDR3 DNA follows: TGCGCCAGCAGCTTGGGCGGGGGGCGCGCAGTCTACGAGCAGTACTTC.

The genes are TRBV5-1 and TRBJ2-3; 10 bases fit TRBD1. Germline V lookup: CDR1 SGHRS, CDR2 YFSETQ. The CDR3 has 16 residues. The V gene end was trimmed by 5 bases and the J gene end by 0 bases; junction bases not matched to a gene: 6. CDR3 loop: CASRGQGLPSTDTQYF. In DNA form, the CDR3 reads TGCGCCAGCAGGGGACAGGGGCTTCCCAGCACAGATACGCAGTATTTT.

Only a few counts were recorded for this clonotype. This chain joins TRBV19 and TRBJ1-5; D may be TRBD1 (6 bases). The CDR3 length is 15 residues. V dropped 9 bases and J dropped 5 bases, with 20 bases sitting between them. Germline CDR1 and CDR2: LNHDA and SQIVND (reference sequence). The DNA for the CDR3 is TGTGCCAGCAAGACCAGGGGTCGGGGAGATCAGCCCCAGCATTTT. Translation gives CASKTRGRGDQPQHF. Full variable domain (missing parts from reference TRBV19 and TRBJ1-5): DGGITQSPKYLFRKEGQNVTLSCEQNLNHDAMYWYRQDPGQGLRLIYYSQIVNDFQKGDIAEGYSVSREKKESFPLTVTSAQKNPTAFYLCASKTRGRGDQPQHFGDGTRLSIL.

This clonotype was recorded many times. V usage is TRBV9 and J usage is TRBJ2-7; TRBD2 might be the D (6 bases). This CDR3 comprises 13 residues. Germline V lookup: CDR1 SGDLS, CDR2 YYNGEE. V gave up 0 bases and J gave up 6 bases, with 10 bases separating them. The CDR3 loop is CASSVAGLGEQYF. The DNA of the CDR3 is TGTGCCAGCAGCGTAGCGGGACTGGGCGAGCAGTACTTC. Supplemented by reference TRBV9 and TRBJ2-7, the full variable domain reads DSGVTQTPKHLITATGQRVTLRCSPRSGDLSVYWYQQSLDQGLQFLIQYYNGEERAKGNILERFSAQQFPDLHSELNLSSLELGDSALYFCASSVAGLGEQYFGPGTRLTVT.

There are many counts of this clonotype. CDR3: CASSLVGRGNYNEQFF. The CDR3 DNA reads as TGCGCCAGCAGCTTGGTGGGGCGGGGGAACTACAATGAGCAGTTCTTC. The gene calls are TRBV5-1 and TRBJ2-1; TRBD2 matches at 7 bases. Trimming at V came to 0 bases and at J to 3 bases, leaving 6 bases not matched to a gene. Germline values: CDR1 SGHRS, CDR2 YFSETQ. This CDR3 has 16 residues.

V usage is TRBV5-1 and J usage is TRBJ2-3; a weak D match, TRBD1 (5 bases). The germline gives CDR1 SGHRS, CDR2 YFSETQ. Between the trimmed V and J ends, which lost 6 bases and 4 bases, there was a span of 9 bases. The length of the CDR3 is 12 residues. CDR3 loop: CASIGDSDTQYF. In nucleotides, the CDR3 is TGCGCCAGCATAGGGGATTCAGATACGCAGTATTTT.

V and J are TRBV4-2 and TRBJ2-5, with D perhaps TRBD1 or TRBD2 (6 bases each). The CDR3 sequence is 16 residues long. Trimming removed 1 base at V and 4 bases at J, with 16 bases between. Germline loops: CDR1 LGHNA, CDR2 YNFKEQ. The CDR3: CASSQAGFRGRETQYF. The CDR3 coding sequence is TGTGCCAGCAGCCAAGCTGGATTTCGGGGGCGAGAGACCCAGTACTTC.

This clonotype has at least ten counts. The V and J genes are TRBV29-1 and TRBJ1-2; 8 positions match TRBD1. The CDR3 runs 13 residues. Trimming at V came to 3 bases and at J to 7 bases, leaving 7 bases not matched to a gene. Germline CDR1 and CDR2: SQVTM and ANQGSEA. The CDR3 reads CSVDWAGGAGYTF. Here the CDR3 DNA reads TGCAGCGTTGATTGGGCAGGGGGCGCTGGCTACACCTTC.

V and J are TRBV10-3 and TRBJ2-1; D uncertain. This CDR3 region has 13 residues. Germline values: CDR1 ENHRY, CDR2 SYGVKD. Trimming pared 3 bases from V and 12 bases from J, leaving 15 bases between. The CDR3, as DNA: TGTGCCATCAGTGAAGAACCCATGTCCGGGCAGTTCTTC. This translates into CAISEEPMSGQFF.

This clonotype occurred many times. The chain combines TRBV4-1 with TRBJ1-1; the D gene is possibly TRBD1 (6 bases). Germline V gene lookup returns CDR1 MGHRA and CDR2 YSYEKL. Trimming left V 4 bases short and J 4 bases short, with 13 bases between. This CDR3 has 14 amino acids. This CDR3 is CASSPQGPFTEAFF. The CDR3 nucleotides are TGCGCCAGCAGCCCCCAGGGGCCCTTCACTGAAGCTTTCTTT.

This chain uses TRBV25-1 with TRBJ2-2; D gene unclear. Germline loops: CDR1 MGHDK, CDR2 SYGVNS. Trimming cost V 2 bases and J 2 bases, with 9 bases left between them. The CDR3 is 15 residues long. The CDR3 loop is CASSEMVGNTGELFF. As DNA, the CDR3 is TGTGCCAGCAGTGAAATGGTGGGAAACACCGGGGAGCTGTTTTTT.